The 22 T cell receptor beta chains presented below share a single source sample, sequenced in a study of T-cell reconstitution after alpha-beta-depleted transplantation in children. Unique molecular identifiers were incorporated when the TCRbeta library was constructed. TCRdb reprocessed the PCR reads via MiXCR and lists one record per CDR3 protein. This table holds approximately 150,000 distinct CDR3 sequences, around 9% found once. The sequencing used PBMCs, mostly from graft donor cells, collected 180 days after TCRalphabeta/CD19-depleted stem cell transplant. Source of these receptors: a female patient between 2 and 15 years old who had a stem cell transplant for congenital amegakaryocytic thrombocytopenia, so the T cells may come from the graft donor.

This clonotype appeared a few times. CDR3 loop: CASITGGLAAHNEQFF. CDR3 DNA sequence: TGTGCCAGCATCACCGGAGGACTAGCGGCCCACAATGAGCAGTTCTTC. This chain connects TRBV28 to TRBJ2-1, with 10 bases lining up with TRBD2. The CDR3 extends over 16 amino acids. After removal of 7 bases from V and 5 bases from J, the junction contained 11 bases not matched to a gene. From germline, CDR1 is MDHEN and CDR2 SYDVKM.

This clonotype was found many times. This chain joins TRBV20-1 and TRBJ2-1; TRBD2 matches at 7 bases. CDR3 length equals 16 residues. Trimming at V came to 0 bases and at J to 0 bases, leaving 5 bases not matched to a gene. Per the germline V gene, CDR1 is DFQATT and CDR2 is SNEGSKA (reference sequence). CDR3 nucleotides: TGCAGTGCTAGAGATAGGGGAGGGAGCTCCTACAATGAGCAGTTCTTC. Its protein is CSARDRGGSSYNEQFF.

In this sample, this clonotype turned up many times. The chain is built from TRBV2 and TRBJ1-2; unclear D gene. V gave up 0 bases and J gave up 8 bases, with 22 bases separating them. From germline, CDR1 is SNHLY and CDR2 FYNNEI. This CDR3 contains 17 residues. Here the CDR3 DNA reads TGTGCCAGCAGTGAAGCGCCTCAGGAAAACTCCAAGAGGGGCTACACCTTC. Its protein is CASSEAPQENSKRGYTF.

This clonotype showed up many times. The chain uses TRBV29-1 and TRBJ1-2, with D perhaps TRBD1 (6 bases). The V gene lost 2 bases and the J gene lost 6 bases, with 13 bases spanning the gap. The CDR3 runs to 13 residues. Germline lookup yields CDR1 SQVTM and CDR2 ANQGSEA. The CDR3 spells CSVENRQADGYTF. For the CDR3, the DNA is TGCAGCGTTGAAAATCGACAGGCGGATGGCTACACCTTC.

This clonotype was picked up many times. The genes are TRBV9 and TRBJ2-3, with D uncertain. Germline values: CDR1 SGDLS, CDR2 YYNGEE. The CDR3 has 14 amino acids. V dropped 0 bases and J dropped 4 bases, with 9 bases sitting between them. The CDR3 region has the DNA TGTGCCAGCAGCGTAGGAACAGCCGCAGATACGCAGTATTTT. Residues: CASSVGTAADTQYF.

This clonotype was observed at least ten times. In DNA form, the CDR3 reads TGTGCCAGCAGCCGACAGGGGGCAGGAAACATTCAGTACTTC. This sequence encodes CASSRQGAGNIQYF. V is TRBV3-1 and J is TRBJ2-4, with 10 positions matching TRBD1. Germline V gene data show CDR1 as LGHDT and CDR2 as YNNKEL (reference sequence). With 4 bases clipped from V and 6 bases from J, the junction kept 3 bases outside the gene matches. The CDR3 has 14 amino acids.

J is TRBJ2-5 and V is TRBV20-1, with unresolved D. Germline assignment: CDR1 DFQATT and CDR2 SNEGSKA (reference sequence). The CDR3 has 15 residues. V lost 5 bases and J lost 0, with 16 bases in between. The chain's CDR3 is CSARKGSSYQETQYF. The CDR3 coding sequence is TGCAGTGCTCGTAAGGGCTCCTCGTACCAAGAGACCCAGTACTTC.

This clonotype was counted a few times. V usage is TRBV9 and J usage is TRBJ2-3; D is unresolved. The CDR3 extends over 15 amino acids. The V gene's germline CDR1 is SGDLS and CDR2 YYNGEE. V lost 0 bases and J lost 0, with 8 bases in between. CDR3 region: CASSVGSVSTDTQYF. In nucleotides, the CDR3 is TGTGCCAGCAGCGTAGGCTCGGTTAGCACAGATACGCAGTATTTT.

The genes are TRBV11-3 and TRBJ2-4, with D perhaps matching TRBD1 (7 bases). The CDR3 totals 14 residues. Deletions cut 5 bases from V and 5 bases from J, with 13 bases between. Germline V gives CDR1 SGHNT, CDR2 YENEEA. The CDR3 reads CASSLRGAENIQYF. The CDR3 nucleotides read TGTGCCAGCAGCCTCAGGGGGGCAGAAAACATTCAGTACTTC.

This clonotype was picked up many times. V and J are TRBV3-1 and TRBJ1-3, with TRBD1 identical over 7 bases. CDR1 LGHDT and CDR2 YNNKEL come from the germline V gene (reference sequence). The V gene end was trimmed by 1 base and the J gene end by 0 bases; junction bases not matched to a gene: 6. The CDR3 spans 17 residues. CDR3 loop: CASSQGEDRSSGNTIYF. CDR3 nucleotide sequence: TGTGCCAGCAGCCAAGGGGAGGACAGGAGCTCTGGAAACACCATATATTTT.

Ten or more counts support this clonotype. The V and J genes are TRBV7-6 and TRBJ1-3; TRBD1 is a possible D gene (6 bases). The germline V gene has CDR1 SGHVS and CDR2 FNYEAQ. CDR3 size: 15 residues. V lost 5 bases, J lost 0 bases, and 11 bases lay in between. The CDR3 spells CASSPGQTSGNTIYF. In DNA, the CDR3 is TGTGCCAGCAGCCCAGGACAGACCTCTGGAAACACCATATATTTT. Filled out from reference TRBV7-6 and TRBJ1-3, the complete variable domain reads GAGVSQSPRYKVTKRGQDVALRCDPISGHVSLYWYRQALGQGPEFLTYFNYEAQQDKSGLPNDRFSAERPEGSISTLTIQRTEQRDSAMYRCASSPGQTSGNTIYFGEGSWLTVV.

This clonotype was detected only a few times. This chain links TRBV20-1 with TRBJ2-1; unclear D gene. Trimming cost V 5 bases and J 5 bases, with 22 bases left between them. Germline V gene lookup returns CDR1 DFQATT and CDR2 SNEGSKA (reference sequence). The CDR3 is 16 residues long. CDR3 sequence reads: CSALNRATGPNNEQFF. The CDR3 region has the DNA TGCAGTGCTCTAAACCGGGCCACGGGTCCCAACAATGAGCAGTTCTTC.

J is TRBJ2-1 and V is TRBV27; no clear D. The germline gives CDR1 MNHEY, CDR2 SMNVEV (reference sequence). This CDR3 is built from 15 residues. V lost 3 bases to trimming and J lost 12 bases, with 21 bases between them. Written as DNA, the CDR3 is TGTGCCAGCAGTTTTGGACCATGGACCCGAAATCGGCAGTTCTTC. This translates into CASSFGPWTRNRQFF.

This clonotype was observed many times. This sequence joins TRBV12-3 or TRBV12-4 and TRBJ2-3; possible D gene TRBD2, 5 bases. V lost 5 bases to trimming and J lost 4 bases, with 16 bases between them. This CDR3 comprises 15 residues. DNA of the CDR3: TGTGCCAGCAGTACCTATGCAGGAGGCCCAGATACGCAGTATTTT. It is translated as CASSTYAGGPDTQYF.

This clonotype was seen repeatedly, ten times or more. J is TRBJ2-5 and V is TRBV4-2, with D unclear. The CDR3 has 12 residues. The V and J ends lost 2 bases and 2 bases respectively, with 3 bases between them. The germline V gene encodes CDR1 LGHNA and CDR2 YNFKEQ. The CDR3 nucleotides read TGTGCCAGCAGCCAACCGCAAGAGACCCAGTACTTC. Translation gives CASSQPQETQYF.

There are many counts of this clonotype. The CDR3 nucleotides read TGCGCCAGCAGCTTGGGAGTCGAGAACACTGAAGCTTTCTTT. As protein: CASSLGVENTEAFF. The chain employs TRBV5-1 and TRBJ1-1, with D unresolved. Germline V gives CDR1 SGHRS, CDR2 YFSETQ. The CDR3 is made up of 14 amino acids. The V end lost 0 bases, the J end lost 1 base, and 7 bases lay between the germline ends.

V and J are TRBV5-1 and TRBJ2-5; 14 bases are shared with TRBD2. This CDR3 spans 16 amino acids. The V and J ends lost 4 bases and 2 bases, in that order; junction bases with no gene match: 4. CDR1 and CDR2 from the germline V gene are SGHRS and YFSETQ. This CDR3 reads CASSRRLAGGQETQYF. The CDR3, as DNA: TGCGCCAGCAGCCGCCGACTAGCGGGAGGGCAAGAGACCCAGTACTTC.

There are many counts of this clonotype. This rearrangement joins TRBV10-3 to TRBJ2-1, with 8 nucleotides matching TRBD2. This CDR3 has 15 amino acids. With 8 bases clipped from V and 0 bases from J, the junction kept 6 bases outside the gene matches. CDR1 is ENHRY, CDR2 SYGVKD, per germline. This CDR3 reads CAIGNSGNSYNEQFF. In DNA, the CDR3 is TGTGCCATCGGAAATAGCGGGAACTCCTACAATGAGCAGTTCTTC.

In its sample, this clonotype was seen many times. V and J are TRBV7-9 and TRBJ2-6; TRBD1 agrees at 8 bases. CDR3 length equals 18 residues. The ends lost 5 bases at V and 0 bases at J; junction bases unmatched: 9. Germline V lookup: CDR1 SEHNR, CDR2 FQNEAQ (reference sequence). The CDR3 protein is CASSPGQGAISGANVLTF. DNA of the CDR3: TGTGCCAGCAGCCCAGGACAGGGTGCCATCTCTGGGGCCAACGTCCTGACTTTC.

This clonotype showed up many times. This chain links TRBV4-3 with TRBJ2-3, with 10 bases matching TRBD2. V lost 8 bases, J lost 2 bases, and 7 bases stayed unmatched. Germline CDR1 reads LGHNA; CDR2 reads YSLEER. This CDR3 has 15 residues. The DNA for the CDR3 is TGCGCCAGCGCCCTACTAGCGGGATTCACAGATACGCAGTATTTT. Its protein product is CASALLAGFTDTQYF.

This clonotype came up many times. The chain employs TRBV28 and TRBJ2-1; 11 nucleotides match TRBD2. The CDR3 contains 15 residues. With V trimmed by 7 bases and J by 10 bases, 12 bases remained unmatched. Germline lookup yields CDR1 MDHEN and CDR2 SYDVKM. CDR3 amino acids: CASIPRLAGIGEQFF. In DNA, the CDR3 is TGTGCCAGCATCCCCAGACTAGCGGGAATCGGGGAGCAGTTCTTC.

CDR3 sequence (DNA): TGCAGTGCTAGAAGCAGGGACCGGCCCCCCTACGAGCAGTACTTC. It encodes CSARSRDRPPYEQYF. The genes are TRBV20-1 and TRBJ2-7, with D perhaps being TRBD1 or TRBD2 (5 bases each). The V end lost 2 bases, the J end lost 2 bases, and 16 bases lay between the germline ends. The V gene's germline CDR1 is DFQATT and CDR2 SNEGSKA (reference sequence). There are 15 residues in the CDR3.